Shown below are 11 T cell receptor beta chains from a single sample sequenced in a study of blood T cells in healthy people across ages. It was with a sample-barcoded 5' primer and a J-beta primer mix that a second PCR of about 7 to 12 cycles was run. TCRdb recomputed calls from the 5' RACE reads with MiXCR, one row per CDR3 protein. The profile covers about 970,000 distinct CDR3 sequences, with approximately 50% appearing a single time and about 22% taken by the ten largest. Sample: blood. All receptors derive from a woman in her sixties in good health.

This sequence joins TRBV5-1 and TRBJ2-3, with a tentative D call TRBD2 (5 bases). Trimming took 4 bases from V and 6 from J, leaving 15 bases between them. This CDR3 spans 14 amino acids. Germline V lookup: CDR1 SGHRS, CDR2 YFSETQ. CDR3 loop: CASSPTAGCDTQYF. The DNA for the CDR3 is TGCGCCAGCAGCCCCACGGCGGGCTGCGATACGCAGTATTTT.

CDR3 protein: CASSLVWASGSYEQYF. The CDR3 nucleotides read TGTGCCAGCAGCTTAGTGTGGGCTAGCGGATCCTACGAGCAGTACTTC. The chain is built from TRBV7-2 and TRBJ2-7, with 7 bases fitting TRBD2. The CDR3 consists of 16 residues. Germline lookup yields CDR1 SGHTA and CDR2 FQGNSA. The ends lost 1 base at V and 1 base at J; junction bases unmatched: 7.

This chain uses TRBV9 with TRBJ2-2; 11 bases line up with TRBD1. Germline V gives CDR1 SGDLS, CDR2 YYNGEE. The trim removed 0 bases at V and 6 bases at J, leaving 7 bases unmatched. CDR3 length equals 17 residues. Here the CDR3 reads CASSVAPGQGVSGELFF. The CDR3 coding sequence is TGTGCCAGCAGCGTAGCTCCGGGACAGGGGGTTTCCGGGGAGCTGTTTTTT.

This chain uses TRBV3-1 with TRBJ2-5; D is perhaps TRBD2 (6 bases). This CDR3 contains 15 residues. Trimming took off 4 bases at V and 6 bases at J, with 18 bases between the two ends. Germline CDR1 and CDR2: LGHDT and YNNKEL (reference sequence). The CDR3: CASSLSAGPQQTQYF. CDR3 DNA: TGTGCCAGCAGCCTCTCTGCGGGACCTCAACAGACCCAGTACTTC.

This chain uses TRBV5-1 with TRBJ2-1, with 12 bases identical to TRBD2. The J call may be faulty, since TRBJ2-7 better matches the DNA end. The germline V gene has CDR1 SGHRS and CDR2 YFSETQ. This CDR3 is built from 16 residues. CDR3 DNA: TGCGCCAGCAGCATAGCAGGACTAGCGGGAAACAATGAGCAGTACTTC. Protein product: CASSIAGLAGNNEQYF.

This clonotype has a count of ten or more. The chain has TRBV20-1 and TRBJ2-3; TRBD2 aligns across 10 bases. With V trimmed by 3 bases and J by 6 bases, 12 bases remained unmatched. This CDR3 contains 16 residues. The V gene's germline CDR1 is DFQATT and CDR2 SNEGSKA (reference sequence). The CDR3 sequence: CSASMASGGMRDTQYF. CDR3 bases: TGCAGTGCTAGTATGGCTAGCGGGGGAATGAGGGATACGCAGTATTTT.

The chain is built from TRBV25-1 and TRBJ2-7; 7 bases are shared with TRBD2. This CDR3 is built from 18 residues. Germline V gives CDR1 MGHDK, CDR2 SYGVNS. V was clipped by 3 bases and J by 1 base; unmatched bases: 15. For the CDR3, the DNA is TGTGCCAGCAGTGATTATTGCCTGTGGCGGGAGTTATCCTACGAGCAGTACTTC. Protein product: CASSDYCLWRELSYEQYF.

The chain is built from TRBV5-1 and TRBJ2-3, with 9 bases that match TRBD2. V lost 5 bases and J lost 3; bases outside the gene matches: 7. The germline V gene encodes CDR1 SGHRS and CDR2 YFSETQ. This CDR3 contains 15 residues. CDR3 amino acids: CASSTAGGVTDTQYF. DNA of the CDR3: TGCGCCAGCAGTACAGCGGGAGGAGTAACAGATACGCAGTATTTT. Filled out from reference TRBV5-1 and TRBJ2-3, the complete variable domain reads KAGVTQTPRYLIKTRGQQVTLSCSPISGHRSVSWYQQTPGQGLQFLFEYFSETQRNKGNFPGRFSGRQFSNSRSEMNVSTLELGDSALYLCASSTAGGVTDTQYFGPGTRLTVL.

This clonotype has a handful of counts. The chain recombines TRBV6-1 with TRBJ2-3; D is unresolved. Germline V gene lookup returns CDR1 MNHNS and CDR2 SASEGT. The CDR3 runs 13 residues. V lost 4 bases and J lost 0, with 5 bases in between. CDR3 DNA: TGTGCCAGCAGTGGACTCAGCACAGATACGCAGTATTTT. Translation gives CASSGLSTDTQYF.

This chain uses TRBV4-1 with TRBJ2-7; 7 bases agree with TRBD2. V shed 1 base, J shed 7 bases, and the junction held 13 bases outside the gene matches. CDR1 and CDR2 (germline): MGHRA, YSYEKL. This CDR3 has 16 amino acids. The CDR3 DNA reads as TGCGCCAGCAGCCAAGCGAACGGACTAGATTGGGGTGAGCAGTACTTC. It translates to CASSQANGLDWGEQYF.

This chain joins TRBV2 and TRBJ2-5; D remains ambiguous. CDR1 is SNHLY and CDR2 is FYNNEI in the germline V gene. V shed 5 bases and J shed 2 bases, with 12 bases lying between them. The CDR3 runs 14 residues. The CDR3 region has the DNA TGTGCCAGCAGTTTTGGCGGAGTTCAAGAGACCCAGTACTTC. It codes for CASSFGGVQETQYF.